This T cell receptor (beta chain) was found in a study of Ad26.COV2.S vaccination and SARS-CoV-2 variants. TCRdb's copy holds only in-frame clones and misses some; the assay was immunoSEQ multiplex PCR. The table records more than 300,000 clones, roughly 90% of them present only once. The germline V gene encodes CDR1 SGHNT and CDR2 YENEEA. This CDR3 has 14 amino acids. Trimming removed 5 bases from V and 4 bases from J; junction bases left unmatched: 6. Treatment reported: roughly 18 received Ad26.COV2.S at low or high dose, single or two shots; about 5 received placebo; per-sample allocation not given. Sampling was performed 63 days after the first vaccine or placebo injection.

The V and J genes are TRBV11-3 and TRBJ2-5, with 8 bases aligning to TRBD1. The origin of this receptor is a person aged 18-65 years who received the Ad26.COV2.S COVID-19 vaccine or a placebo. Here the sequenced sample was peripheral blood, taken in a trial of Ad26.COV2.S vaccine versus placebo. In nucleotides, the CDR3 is TGTGCCAGCAGCATTGGACAGGGTAGAGAGACCCAGTACTTC. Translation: CASSIGQGRETQYF.